The TCR beta chain described here comes from a study of early stage breast cancer tumors. Study at large: Each sample averaged approximately 10-fold read coverage.

The V gene's germline CDR1 is MNHEY and CDR2 SVGAGI. V was clipped by 6 bases and J by 5 bases, with 10 bases between them. The CDR3 spans 13 residues. Notes on the study in general: Enriched TCRB sequences shared across patients were mostly commonly generated sequences.

As regards this clone: The target antigen is unknown.

Each sample had two DNA replicates, approximately 0.5 ug blood or about 1.4 ug tissue. Only in-frame clones appear in the TCRdb table, and some are missing; sequencing was by immunoSEQ multiplex PCR. The data contain nearly 70,000 clones, approximately 80% of them singletons. The chain recombines TRBV6-5 with TRBJ1-4, with no clear D. Sequenced: blood. The sequence came from a person in their 40s with breast cancer. CDR3 coding DNA: TGTGCCAGCAGACCGGGAGGGAATGAAAAACTGTTTTTT. Protein: CASRPGGNEKLFF.